The 14 T cell receptor beta chains presented below share a single source sample, sequenced in a study of lymphopenia after photon versus proton radiotherapy. Using immunoSEQ multiplex PCR, the repertoire was profiled, and TCRdb retains in-frame clones only, with some absent. The sample gives about 29,000 clones, about nine tenths of which show up once; 50% is in the top ten. Sequencing was performed on peripheral blood, taken from a patient treated with proton-based radiotherapy. These receptors all stem from a woman in her sixties with cholangiocarcinoma. Some clones in this sample may be carry-over from other donors' samples.

The chain carries TRBV7-8 and TRBJ1-5, with a weak D call TRBD1 (5 bases). V gave up 1 base and J gave up 7 bases, with 14 bases separating them. This CDR3 comprises 15 residues. Germline V lookup: CDR1 SGHVS, CDR2 FQNEAQ. CDR3 loop: CASSLEGDGYQPQHF. The DNA for the CDR3 is TGTGCCAGCAGCTTAGAAGGGGATGGGTACCAGCCCCAGCATTTT.

In this sample, this clone turned up a few times. The chain employs TRBV5-1 and TRBJ1-5; 9 nucleotides agree with TRBD1. The V and J ends lost 3 bases and 7 bases, in that order; junction bases with no gene match: 2. Per the germline V gene, CDR1 is SGHRS and CDR2 is YFSETQ. This CDR3 spans 13 amino acids. The CDR3 loop is CASSYGQGQPQHF. CDR3 bases: TGCGCCAGCAGCTACGGACAGGGGCAGCCCCAGCATTTT. Filled out from reference TRBV5-1 and TRBJ1-5, the complete variable domain reads KAGVTQTPRYLIKTRGQQVTLSCSPISGHRSVSWYQQTPGQGLQFLFEYFSETQRNKGNFPGRFSGRQFSNSRSEMNVSTLELGDSALYLCASSYGQGQPQHFGDGTRLSIL.

This chain connects TRBV2 to TRBJ2-5; D not certain. V lost 0 bases, J lost 3 bases, and 5 bases lay in between. Per germline, CDR1 SNHLY and CDR2 FYNNEI. The CDR3 length is 13 residues. The DNA for the CDR3 is TGTGCCAGCAGTGAAGCGCTCGAAGAGACCCAGTACTTC. Protein: CASSEALEETQYF.

In nucleotides, the CDR3 is TGCAGCGCCCGGACAGGACGAGCGCAAGAGACCCAGTACTTC. This sequence encodes CSARTGRAQETQYF. The chain links TRBV29-1 to TRBJ2-5; 7 bases fit TRBD1. The CDR3 is made up of 14 amino acids. V shed 7 bases and J 2 bases; nucleotides not matched to a gene: 10. Germline CDR1 and CDR2: SQVTM and ANQGSEA.

The V and J genes are TRBV15 and TRBJ2-2, with D perhaps matching TRBD1 (5 bases). Germline CDR1 is LNHNV and CDR2 is YYDKDF (reference sequence). CDR3 size: 13 residues. V was pared by 3 bases and J by 7 bases, with 9 bases between. The CDR3 is CATSRAQDGELFF. The DNA for the CDR3 is TGTGCCACCAGCAGGGCACAGGACGGGGAGCTGTTTTTT.

V usage is TRBV7-9 and J usage is TRBJ2-7, with 9 bases lining up with TRBD1. This CDR3 region has 14 residues. The V and J ends lost 1 base and 6 bases, in that order; junction bases with no gene match: 4. Germline V lookup: CDR1 SEHNR, CDR2 FQNEAQ (reference sequence). The CDR3, as DNA: TGTGCCAGCAGCTTAGTGGGACAGGGCGCCGAGCAGTACTTC. It specifies CASSLVGQGAEQYF.

The genes are TRBV11-2 and TRBJ2-2; maybe TRBD1 (6 bases). With 10 bases removed from V and 2 bases from J, the gap between germline ends came to 14 bases. CDR3 length: 14 residues. CDR1 and CDR2 (germline): SGHAT, FQNNGV. For the CDR3, the DNA is TGTGCCACCCAAGGGACACTCAACACCGGGGAGCTGTTTTTT. Its protein product is CATQGTLNTGELFF.

The chain uses TRBV7-2 and TRBJ2-3; D is unresolved. Per germline, CDR1 SGHTA and CDR2 FQGNSA. V gave up 5 bases and J gave up 6 bases, with 12 bases separating them. CDR3 length: 13 residues. This CDR3 reads CASSRVGTDTQYF. CDR3 in DNA: TGTGCCAGCAGCCGGGTAGGTACGGATACGCAGTATTTT. Based on the CDR3 plus reference TRBV7-2 and TRBJ2-3, the full variable domain is GAGVSQSPSNKVTEKGKDVELRCDPISGHTALYWYRQSLGQGLEFLIYFQGNSAPDKSGLPSDRFSAERTGGSVSTLTIQRTQQEDSAVYLCASSRVGTDTQYFGPGTRLTVL.

The chain recombines TRBV9 with TRBJ2-3; 7 bases are shared with TRBD1. Trimming removed 1 base from V and 1 base from J; junction bases left unmatched: 0. The CDR3 sequence is 14 residues long. CDR1 is SGDLS and CDR2 is YYNGEE in the germline V gene. The CDR3 sequence is CASSVQGGTDTQYF. The CDR3 bases are TGTGCCAGCAGCGTACAGGGGGGCACAGATACGCAGTATTTT.

CDR3 sequence: CSASRTDTQYF. The CDR3 DNA sequence: TGCAGTGCGAGTCGCACAGATACGCAGTATTTT. The V and J genes are TRBV20-1 and TRBJ2-3, with D uncertain. Trimming left V 6 bases short and J 1 base short, with 5 bases between. Per the germline V gene, CDR1 is DFQATT and CDR2 is SNEGSKA (reference sequence). This CDR3 region has 11 residues.

The rearrangement links TRBV6-1 to TRBJ1-5; D is possibly TRBD1 (6 bases). Germline lookup yields CDR1 MNHNS and CDR2 SASEGT. The CDR3 is 13 amino acids. Trimming stripped 7 bases from V and 6 bases from J, with 13 bases between. CDR3 coding DNA: TGTGCCAGCACCTACAGGGCCGGTCAGCCCCAGCATTTT. The encoded protein is CASTYRAGQPQHF.

The chain is built from TRBV10-1 and TRBJ2-3; possible D gene TRBD2, 5 bases. CDR3 size: 13 residues. The ends were cut back, 2 bases at V and 11 bases at J, with 14 bases in the middle. Looked up from germline, CDR1 is WNHNN and CDR2 is SYGVQD (reference sequence). CDR3 nucleotides: TGCGCCAGCAGTGAGGCTACCCGGGGAAAGCAGTATTTT. It encodes CASSEATRGKQYF.

The V and J genes are TRBV7-2 and TRBJ2-7, with TRBD2 matching over 8 bases. After removal of 5 bases from V and 2 bases from J, the junction contained 8 bases not matched to a gene. Germline V gene sequence: CDR1 SGHTA, CDR2 FQGNSA. The CDR3 totals 15 residues. CDR3 DNA: TGTGCCAGCAGCGATAGCGGGGTACCCCCCTACGAGCAGTACTTC. Translated, it gives CASSDSGVPPYEQYF.

This clone is a singleton in its sample. V is TRBV4-2 and J is TRBJ2-1; D is uncertain. Trimming took off 1 base at V and 3 bases at J, with 10 bases between the two ends. This CDR3 is built from 15 residues. CDR1 LGHNA and CDR2 YNFKEQ come from the germline V gene. The CDR3 region is CASSQVRNYYNEQFF. The CDR3 nucleotides are TGTGCCAGCAGCCAAGTCCGGAACTACTACAATGAGCAGTTCTTC.